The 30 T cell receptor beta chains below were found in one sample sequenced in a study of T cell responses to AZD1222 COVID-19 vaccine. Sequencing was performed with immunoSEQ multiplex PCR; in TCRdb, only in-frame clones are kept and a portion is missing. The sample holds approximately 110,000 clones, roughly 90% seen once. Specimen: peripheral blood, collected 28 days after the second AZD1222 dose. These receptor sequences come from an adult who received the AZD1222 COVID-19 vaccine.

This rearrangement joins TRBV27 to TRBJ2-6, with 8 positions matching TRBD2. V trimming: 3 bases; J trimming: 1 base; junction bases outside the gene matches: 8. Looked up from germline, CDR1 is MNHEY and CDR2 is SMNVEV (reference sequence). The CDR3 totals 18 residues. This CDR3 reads CASSFWLSGGSGANVLTF. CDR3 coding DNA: TGTGCCAGCAGTTTTTGGTTATCGGGGGGGTCTGGGGCCAACGTCCTGACTTTC.

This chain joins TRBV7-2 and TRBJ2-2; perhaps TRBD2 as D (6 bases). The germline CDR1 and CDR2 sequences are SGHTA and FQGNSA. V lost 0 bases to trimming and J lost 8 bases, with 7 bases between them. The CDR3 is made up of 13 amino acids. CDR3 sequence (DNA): TGTGCCAGCAGCTTAGCTGGGACTGGGGAGCTGTTTTTT. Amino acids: CASSLAGTGELFF.

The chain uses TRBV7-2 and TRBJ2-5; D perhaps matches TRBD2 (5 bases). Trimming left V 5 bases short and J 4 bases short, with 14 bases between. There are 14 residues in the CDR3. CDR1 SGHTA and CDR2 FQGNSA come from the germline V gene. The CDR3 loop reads CASSPGNSRETQYF. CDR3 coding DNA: TGTGCCAGCAGCCCGGGGAATTCACGAGAGACCCAGTACTTC.

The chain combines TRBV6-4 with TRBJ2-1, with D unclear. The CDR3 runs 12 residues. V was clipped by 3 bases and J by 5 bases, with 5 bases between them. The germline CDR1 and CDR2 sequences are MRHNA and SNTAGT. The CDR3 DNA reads TGTGCCAGCAGTGATGGTCACAATGAGCAGTTCTTC. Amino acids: CASSDGHNEQFF.

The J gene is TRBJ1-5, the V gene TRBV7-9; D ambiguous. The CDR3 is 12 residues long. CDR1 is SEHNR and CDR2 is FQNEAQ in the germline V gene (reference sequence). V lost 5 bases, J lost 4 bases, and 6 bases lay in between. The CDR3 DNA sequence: TGTGCCAGCAGCACTCGTAATCAGCCCCAGCATTTT. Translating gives CASSTRNQPQHF.

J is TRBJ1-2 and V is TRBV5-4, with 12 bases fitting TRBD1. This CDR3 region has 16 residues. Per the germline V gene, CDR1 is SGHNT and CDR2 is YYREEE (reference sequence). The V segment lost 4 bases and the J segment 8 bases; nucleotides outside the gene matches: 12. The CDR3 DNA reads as TGTGCCAGCAGCCCACGGGACAGGGGGCGCGTCGGGGGCTACACCTTC. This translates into CASSPRDRGRVGGYTF.

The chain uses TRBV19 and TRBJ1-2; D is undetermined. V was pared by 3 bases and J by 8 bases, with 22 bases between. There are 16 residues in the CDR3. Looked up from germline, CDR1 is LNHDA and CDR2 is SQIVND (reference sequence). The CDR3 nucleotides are TGTGCCAGTAGTATCTTCCCGGGAGTCACCTTGAGGGGCTACACCTTC. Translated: CASSIFPGVTLRGYTF. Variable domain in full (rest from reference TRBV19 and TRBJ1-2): DGGITQSPKYLFRKEGQNVTLSCEQNLNHDAMYWYRQDPGQGLRLIYYSQIVNDFQKGDIAEGYSVSREKKESFPLTVTSAQKNPTAFYLCASSIFPGVTLRGYTFGSGTRLTVV.

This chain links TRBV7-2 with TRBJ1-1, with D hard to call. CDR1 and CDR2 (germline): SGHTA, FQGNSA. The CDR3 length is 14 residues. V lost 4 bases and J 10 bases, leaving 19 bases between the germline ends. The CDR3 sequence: CASSSPGALVGAFF. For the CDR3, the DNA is TGTGCCAGCAGCTCCCCGGGAGCCCTGGTCGGAGCTTTCTTT.

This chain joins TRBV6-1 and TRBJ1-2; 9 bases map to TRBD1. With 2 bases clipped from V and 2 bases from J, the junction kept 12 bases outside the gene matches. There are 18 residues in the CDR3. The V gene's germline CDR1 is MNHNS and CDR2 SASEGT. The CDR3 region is CASSERVTGTGINYGYTF. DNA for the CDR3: TGTGCCAGCAGTGAAAGGGTAACCGGGACAGGGATAAACTATGGCTACACCTTC.

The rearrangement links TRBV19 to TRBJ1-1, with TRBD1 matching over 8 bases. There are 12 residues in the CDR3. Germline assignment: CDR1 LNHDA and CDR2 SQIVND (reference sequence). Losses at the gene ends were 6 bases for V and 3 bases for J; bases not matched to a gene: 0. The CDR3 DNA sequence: TGTGCCAGTAGGGACAGGGACACTGAAGCTTTCTTT. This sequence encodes CASRDRDTEAFF.

The CDR3 coding sequence is TGCGCCAGCAGCTTGGTGGGGGCCTCTGGAAACACCATATATTTT. Protein sequence: CASSLVGASGNTIYF. The chain uses TRBV5-1 and TRBJ1-3; maybe TRBD1 (6 bases). The V end lost 0 bases, the J end lost 0 bases, and 7 bases lay between the germline ends. This CDR3 spans 15 amino acids. CDR1 and CDR2 (germline): SGHRS, YFSETQ.

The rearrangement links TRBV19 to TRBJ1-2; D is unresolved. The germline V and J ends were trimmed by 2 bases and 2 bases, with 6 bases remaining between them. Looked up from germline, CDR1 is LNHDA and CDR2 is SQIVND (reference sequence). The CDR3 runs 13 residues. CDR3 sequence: CASSINGNYGYTF. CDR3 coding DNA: TGTGCCAGTAGTATAAACGGAAACTATGGCTACACCTTC. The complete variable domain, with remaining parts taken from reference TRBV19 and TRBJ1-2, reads DGGITQSPKYLFRKEGQNVTLSCEQNLNHDAMYWYRQDPGQGLRLIYYSQIVNDFQKGDIAEGYSVSREKKESFPLTVTSAQKNPTAFYLCASSINGNYGYTFGSGTRLTVV.

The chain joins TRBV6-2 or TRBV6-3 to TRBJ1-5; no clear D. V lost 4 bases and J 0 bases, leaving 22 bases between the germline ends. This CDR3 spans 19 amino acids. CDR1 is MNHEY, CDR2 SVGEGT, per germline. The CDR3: CASSWVYASERYSNQPQHF. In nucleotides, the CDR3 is TGTGCCAGCAGTTGGGTCTACGCCTCTGAGAGATATAGCAATCAGCCCCAGCATTTT.

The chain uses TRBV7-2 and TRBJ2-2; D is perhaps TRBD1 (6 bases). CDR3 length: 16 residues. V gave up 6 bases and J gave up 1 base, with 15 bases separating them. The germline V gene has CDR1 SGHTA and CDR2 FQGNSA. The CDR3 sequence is CASSFKGGLNTGELFF. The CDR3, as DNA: TGTGCCAGCAGTTTTAAAGGGGGTCTGAACACCGGGGAGCTGTTTTTT. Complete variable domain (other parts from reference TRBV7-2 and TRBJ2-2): GAGVSQSPSNKVTEKGKDVELRCDPISGHTALYWYRQSLGQGLEFLIYFQGNSAPDKSGLPSDRFSAERTGGSVSTLTIQRTQQEDSAVYLCASSFKGGLNTGELFFGEGSRLTVL.

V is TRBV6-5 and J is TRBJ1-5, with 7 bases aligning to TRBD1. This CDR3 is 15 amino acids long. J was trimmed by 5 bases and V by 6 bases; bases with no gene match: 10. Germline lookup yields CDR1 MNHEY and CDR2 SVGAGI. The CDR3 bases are TGTGCCAGCAGAATAAACAGGGGAGGGGATCAGCCCCAGCATTTT. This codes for CASRINRGGDQPQHF.

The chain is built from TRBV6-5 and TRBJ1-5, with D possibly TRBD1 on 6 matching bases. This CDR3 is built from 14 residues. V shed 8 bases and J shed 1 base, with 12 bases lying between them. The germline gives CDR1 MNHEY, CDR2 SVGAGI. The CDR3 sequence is CASHRDVSNQPQHF. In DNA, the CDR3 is TGTGCCAGCCACAGGGACGTAAGCAATCAGCCCCAGCATTTT.

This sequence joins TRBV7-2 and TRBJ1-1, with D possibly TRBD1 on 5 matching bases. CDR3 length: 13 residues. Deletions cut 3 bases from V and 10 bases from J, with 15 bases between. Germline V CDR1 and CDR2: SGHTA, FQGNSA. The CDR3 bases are TGTGCCAGCAGCTTTTACGAGGGGAGGGGAGCTTTCTTT. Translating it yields CASSFYEGRGAFF.

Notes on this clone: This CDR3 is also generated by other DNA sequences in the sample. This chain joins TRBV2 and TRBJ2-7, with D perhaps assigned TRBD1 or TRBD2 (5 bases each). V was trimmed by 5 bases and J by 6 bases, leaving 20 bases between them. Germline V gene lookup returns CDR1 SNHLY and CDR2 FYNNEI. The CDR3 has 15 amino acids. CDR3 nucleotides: TGTGCCAGCAGTCCCGGGGACGGGAATGGTGGCGAGCAGTACTTC. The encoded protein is CASSPGDGNGGEQYF.

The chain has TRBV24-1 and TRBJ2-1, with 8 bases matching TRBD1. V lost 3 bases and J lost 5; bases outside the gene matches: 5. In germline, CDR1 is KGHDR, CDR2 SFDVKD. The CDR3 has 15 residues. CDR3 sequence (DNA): TGTGCCACCAGTGATACGCGGACAGGGAACAATGAGCAGTTCTTC. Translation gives CATSDTRTGNNEQFF.

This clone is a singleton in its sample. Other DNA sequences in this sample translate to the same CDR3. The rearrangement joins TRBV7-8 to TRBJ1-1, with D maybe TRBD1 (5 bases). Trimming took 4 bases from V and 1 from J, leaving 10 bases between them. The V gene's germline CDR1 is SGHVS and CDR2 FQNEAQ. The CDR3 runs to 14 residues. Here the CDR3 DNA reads TGTGCCAGCAGCTCAGGACACCCGAACACTGAAGCTTTCTTT. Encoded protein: CASSSGHPNTEAFF.

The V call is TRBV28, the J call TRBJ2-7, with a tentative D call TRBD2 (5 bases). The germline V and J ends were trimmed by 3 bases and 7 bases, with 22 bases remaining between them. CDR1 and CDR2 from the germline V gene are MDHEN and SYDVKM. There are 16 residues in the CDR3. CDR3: CASSFLPEGPQSEQYF. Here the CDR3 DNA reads TGTGCCAGCAGTTTTCTGCCAGAGGGCCCTCAGTCGGAGCAGTACTTC.

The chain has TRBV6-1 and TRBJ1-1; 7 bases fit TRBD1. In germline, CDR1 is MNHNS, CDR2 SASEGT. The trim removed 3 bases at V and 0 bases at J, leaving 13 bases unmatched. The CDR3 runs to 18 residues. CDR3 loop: CASSDRNRGRIVNTEAFF. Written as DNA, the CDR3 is TGTGCCAGCAGTGATAGGAACAGGGGACGAATCGTGAACACTGAAGCTTTCTTT.

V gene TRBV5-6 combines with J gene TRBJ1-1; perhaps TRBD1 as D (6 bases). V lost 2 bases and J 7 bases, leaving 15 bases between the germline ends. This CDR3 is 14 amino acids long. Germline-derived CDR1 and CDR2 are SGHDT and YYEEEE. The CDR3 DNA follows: TGTGCCAGCAGCTTTACAGGGAATGCGGATGAAGCTTTCTTT. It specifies CASSFTGNADEAFF.

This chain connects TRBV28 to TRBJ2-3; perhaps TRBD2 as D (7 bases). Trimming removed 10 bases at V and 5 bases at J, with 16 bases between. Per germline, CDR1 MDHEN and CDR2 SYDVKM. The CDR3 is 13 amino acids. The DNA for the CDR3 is TGTGCCACCCTAGGGGGGGCAGTAGATACGCAGTATTTT. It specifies CATLGGAVDTQYF.

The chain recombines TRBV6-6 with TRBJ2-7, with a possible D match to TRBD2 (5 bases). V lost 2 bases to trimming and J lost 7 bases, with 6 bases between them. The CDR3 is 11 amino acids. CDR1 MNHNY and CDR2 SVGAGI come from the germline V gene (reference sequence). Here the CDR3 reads CASSYGGEQYF. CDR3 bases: TGTGCCAGCAGTTACGGCGGGGAGCAGTACTTC.

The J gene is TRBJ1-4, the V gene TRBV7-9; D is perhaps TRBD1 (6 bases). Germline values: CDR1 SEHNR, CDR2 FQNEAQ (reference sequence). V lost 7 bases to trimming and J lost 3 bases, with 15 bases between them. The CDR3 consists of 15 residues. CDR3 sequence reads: CASTQRGAANEKLFF. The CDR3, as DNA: TGTGCCAGCACGCAGAGGGGGGCAGCTAATGAAAAACTGTTTTTT.

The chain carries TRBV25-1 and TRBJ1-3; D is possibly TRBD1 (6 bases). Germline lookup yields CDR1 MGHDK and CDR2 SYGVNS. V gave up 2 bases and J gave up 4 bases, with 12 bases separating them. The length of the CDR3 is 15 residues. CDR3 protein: CASSENGGLGNTIYF. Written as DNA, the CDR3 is TGTGCCAGCAGTGAAAACGGGGGGCTGGGAAACACCATATATTTT.

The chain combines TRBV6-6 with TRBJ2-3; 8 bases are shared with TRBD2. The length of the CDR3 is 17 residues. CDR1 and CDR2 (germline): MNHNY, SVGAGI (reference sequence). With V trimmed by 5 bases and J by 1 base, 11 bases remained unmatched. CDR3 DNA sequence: TGTGCCAGCAGTCCACCGTCAGGGCGGGGGGGCACAGATACGCAGTATTTT. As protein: CASSPPSGRGGTDTQYF.

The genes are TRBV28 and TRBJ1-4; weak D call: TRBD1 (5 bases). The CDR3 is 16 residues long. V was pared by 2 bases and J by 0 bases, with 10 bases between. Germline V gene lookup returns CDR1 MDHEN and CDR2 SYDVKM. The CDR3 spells CASSLSGGSTNEKLFF. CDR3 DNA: TGTGCCAGCAGTTTAAGTGGGGGATCAACTAATGAAAAACTGTTTTTT.

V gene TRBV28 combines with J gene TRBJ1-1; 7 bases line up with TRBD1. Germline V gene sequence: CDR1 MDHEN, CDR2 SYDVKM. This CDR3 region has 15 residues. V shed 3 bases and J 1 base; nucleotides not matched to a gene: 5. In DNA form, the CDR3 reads TGTGCCAGCAGTTTGGGGGACAGAGAGAACACTGAAGCTTTCTTT. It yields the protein CASSLGDRENTEAFF.